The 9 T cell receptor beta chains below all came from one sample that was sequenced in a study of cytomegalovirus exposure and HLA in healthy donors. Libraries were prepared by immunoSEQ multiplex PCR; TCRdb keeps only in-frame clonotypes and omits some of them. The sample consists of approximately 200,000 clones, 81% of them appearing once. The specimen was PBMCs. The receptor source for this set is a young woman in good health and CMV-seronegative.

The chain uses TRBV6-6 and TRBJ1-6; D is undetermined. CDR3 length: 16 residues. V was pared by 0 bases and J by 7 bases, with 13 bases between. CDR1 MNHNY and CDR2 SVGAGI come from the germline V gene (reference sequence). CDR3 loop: CASSYSEGSGNSPLHF. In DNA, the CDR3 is TGTGCCAGCAGTTACTCGGAGGGCTCGGGGAATTCACCCCTCCACTTT.

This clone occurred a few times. DNA of the CDR3: TGTGCCAGCAGCGTAGAGGCAGGGGCGCCTTTCTTT. This gives the protein CASSVEAGAPFF. The V call is TRBV9, the J call TRBJ1-1; TRBD1 is a possible D gene (6 bases). The CDR3 runs to 12 residues. Germline CDR1 is SGDLS and CDR2 is YYNGEE. V was clipped by 0 bases and J by 12 bases, with 12 bases between them.

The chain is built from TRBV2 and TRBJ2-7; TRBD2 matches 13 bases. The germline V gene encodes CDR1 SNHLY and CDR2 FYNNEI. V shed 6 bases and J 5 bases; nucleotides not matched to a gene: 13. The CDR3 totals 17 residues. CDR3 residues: CASRAGTSGTFFNEQYF. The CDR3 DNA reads TGTGCCAGCAGGGCCGGGACTAGCGGGACCTTTTTCAACGAGCAGTACTTC.

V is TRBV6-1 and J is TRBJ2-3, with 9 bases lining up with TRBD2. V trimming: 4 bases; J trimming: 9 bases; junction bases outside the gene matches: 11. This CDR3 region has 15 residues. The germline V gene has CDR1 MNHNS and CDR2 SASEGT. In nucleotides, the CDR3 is TGTGCCAGCAGTGTTGGCGGGGGGGCATATACAACGCAGTATTTT. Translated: CASSVGGGAYTTQYF.

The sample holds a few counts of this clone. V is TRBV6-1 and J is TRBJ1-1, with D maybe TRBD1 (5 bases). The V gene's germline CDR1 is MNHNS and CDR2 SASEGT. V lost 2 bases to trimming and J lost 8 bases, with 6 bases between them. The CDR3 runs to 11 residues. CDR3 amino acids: CASSEKGEAFF. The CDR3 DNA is TGTGCCAGCAGTGAAAAGGGGGAAGCTTTCTTT.

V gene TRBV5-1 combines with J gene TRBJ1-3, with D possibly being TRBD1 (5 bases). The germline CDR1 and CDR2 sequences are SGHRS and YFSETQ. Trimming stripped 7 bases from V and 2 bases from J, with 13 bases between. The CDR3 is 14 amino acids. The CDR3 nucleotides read TGCGCCAGCGCGGAGGGACTGACTGGAAACACCATATATTTT. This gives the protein CASAEGLTGNTIYF.

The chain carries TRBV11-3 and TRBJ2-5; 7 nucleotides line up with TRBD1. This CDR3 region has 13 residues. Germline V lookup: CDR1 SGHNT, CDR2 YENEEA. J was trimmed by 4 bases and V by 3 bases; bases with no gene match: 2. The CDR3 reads CASSFRQGETQYF. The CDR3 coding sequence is TGTGCCAGCAGCTTCCGACAGGGAGAGACCCAGTACTTC. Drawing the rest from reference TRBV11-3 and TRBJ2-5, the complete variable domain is EAGVVQSPRYKIIEKKQPVAFWCNPISGHNTLYWYLQNLGQGPELLIRYENEEAVDDSQLPKDRFSAERLKGVDSTLKIQPAELGDSAVYLCASSFRQGETQYFGPGTRLLVL.

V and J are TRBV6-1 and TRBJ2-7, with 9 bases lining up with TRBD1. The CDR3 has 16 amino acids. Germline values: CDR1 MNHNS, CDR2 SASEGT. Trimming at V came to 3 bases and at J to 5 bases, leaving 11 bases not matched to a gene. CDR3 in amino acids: CASSDSAGTGYNEQYF. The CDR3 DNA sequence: TGTGCCAGCAGTGATTCCGCCGGGACAGGGTACAACGAGCAGTACTTC.

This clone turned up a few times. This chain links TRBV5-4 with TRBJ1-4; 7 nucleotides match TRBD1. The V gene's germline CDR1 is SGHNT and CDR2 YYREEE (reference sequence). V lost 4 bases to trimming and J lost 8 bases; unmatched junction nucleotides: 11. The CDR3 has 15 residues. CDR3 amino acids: CASSIRQGRQEKLFF. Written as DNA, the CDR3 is TGTGCCAGCAGCATTCGACAGGGCCGGCAGGAAAAACTGTTTTTT.